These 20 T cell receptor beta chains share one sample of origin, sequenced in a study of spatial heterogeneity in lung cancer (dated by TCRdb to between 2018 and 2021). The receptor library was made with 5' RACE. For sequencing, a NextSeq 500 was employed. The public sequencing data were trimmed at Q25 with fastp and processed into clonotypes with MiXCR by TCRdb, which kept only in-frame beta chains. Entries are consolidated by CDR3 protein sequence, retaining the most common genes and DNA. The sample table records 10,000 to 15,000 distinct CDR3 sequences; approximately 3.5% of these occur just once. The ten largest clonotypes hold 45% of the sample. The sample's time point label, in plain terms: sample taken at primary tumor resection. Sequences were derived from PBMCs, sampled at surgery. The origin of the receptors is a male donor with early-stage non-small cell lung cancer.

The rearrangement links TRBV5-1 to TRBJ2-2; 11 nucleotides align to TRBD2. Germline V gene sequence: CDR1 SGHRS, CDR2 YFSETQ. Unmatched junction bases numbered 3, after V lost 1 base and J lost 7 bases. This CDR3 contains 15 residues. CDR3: CASSLTSGSVGELFF. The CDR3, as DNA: TGCGCCAGCAGCTTGACTAGCGGGAGTGTCGGGGAGCTGTTTTTT. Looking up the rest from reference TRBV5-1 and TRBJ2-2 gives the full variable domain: KAGVTQTPRYLIKTRGQQVTLSCSPISGHRSVSWYQQTPGQGLQFLFEYFSETQRNKGNFPGRFSGRQFSNSRSEMNVSTLELGDSALYLCASSLTSGSVGELFFGEGSRLTVL.

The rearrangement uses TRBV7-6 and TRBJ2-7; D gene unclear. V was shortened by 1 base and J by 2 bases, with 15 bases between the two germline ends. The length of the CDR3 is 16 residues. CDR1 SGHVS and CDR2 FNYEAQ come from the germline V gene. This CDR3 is CASSLGSAGAAYEQYF. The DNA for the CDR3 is TGTGCCAGCAGCTTAGGATCGGCAGGAGCAGCCTACGAGCAGTACTTC.

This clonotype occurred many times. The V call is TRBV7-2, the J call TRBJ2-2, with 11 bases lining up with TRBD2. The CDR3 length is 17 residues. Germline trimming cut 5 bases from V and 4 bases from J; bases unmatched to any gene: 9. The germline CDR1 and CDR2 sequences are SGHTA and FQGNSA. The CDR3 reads CASSASGTSGITGELFF. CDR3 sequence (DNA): TGTGCCAGCAGCGCATCCGGGACTAGCGGAATCACCGGGGAGCTGTTTTTT.

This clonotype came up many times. In DNA, the CDR3 is TGTGCCAGCAGCCACCAGGCCTACGAGCAGTACTTC. It encodes CASSHQAYEQYF. This chain links TRBV3-1 with TRBJ2-7; D unclear. The CDR3 is made up of 12 amino acids. Trimming took 3 bases from V and 2 from J, leaving 5 bases between them. Germline CDR1 reads LGHDT; CDR2 reads YNNKEL (reference sequence).

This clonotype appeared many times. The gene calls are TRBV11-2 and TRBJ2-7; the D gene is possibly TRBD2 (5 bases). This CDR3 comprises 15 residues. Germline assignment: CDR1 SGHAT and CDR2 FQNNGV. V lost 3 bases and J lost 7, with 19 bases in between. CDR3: CASSFVTPQGGEQYF. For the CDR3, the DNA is TGTGCCAGCAGCTTCGTCACTCCGCAAGGCGGGGAGCAGTACTTC.

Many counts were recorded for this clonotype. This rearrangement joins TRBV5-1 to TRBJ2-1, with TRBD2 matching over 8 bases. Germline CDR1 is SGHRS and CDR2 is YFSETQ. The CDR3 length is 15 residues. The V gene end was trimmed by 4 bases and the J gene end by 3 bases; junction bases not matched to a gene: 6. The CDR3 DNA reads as TGCGCCAGCAGCGGGGGACTAGGGTACTACAATGAGCAGTTCTTC. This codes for CASSGGLGYYNEQFF. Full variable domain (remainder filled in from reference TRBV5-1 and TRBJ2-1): KAGVTQTPRYLIKTRGQQVTLSCSPISGHRSVSWYQQTPGQGLQFLFEYFSETQRNKGNFPGRFSGRQFSNSRSEMNVSTLELGDSALYLCASSGGLGYYNEQFFGPGTRLTVL.

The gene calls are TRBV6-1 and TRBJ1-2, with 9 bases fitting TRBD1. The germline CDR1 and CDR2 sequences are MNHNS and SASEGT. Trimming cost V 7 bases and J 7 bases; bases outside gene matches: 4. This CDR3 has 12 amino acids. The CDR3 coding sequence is TGTGCCAGCACACAGGGGGCGCGTGGCTACACCTTC. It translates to CASTQGARGYTF.

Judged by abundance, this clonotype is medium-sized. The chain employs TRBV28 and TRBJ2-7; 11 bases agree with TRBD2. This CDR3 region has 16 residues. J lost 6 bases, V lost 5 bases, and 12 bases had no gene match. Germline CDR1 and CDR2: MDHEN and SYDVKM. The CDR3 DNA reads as TGTGCCAGCAGTCAACTCTCTAGCGGGAGGCATCGCGAGCAGTACTTC. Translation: CASSQLSSGRHREQYF.

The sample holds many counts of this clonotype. The CDR3: CASSLEAGQAPYEQYF. The CDR3 DNA is TGTGCCAGCAGCTTAGAGGCGGGACAGGCCCCCTACGAGCAGTACTTC. The rearrangement uses TRBV7-9 and TRBJ2-7; 8 positions agree with TRBD1. Trimming at V came to 1 base and at J to 2 bases, leaving 7 bases not matched to a gene. This CDR3 comprises 16 residues. Germline CDR1 SEHNR, CDR2 FQNEAQ (reference sequence).

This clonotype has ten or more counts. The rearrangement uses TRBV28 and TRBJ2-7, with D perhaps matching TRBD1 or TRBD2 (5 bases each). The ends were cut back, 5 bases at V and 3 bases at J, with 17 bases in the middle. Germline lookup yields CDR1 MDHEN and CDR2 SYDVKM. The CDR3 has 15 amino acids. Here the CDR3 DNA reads TGTGCCAGCAGTCCTACCCCGAGGGGTTACTACGAGCAGTACTTC. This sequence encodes CASSPTPRGYYEQYF.

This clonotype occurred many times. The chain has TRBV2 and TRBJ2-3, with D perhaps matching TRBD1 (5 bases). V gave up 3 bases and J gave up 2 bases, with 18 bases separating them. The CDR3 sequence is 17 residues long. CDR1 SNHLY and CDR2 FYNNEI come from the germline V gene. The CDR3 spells CASSEINRGADTDTQYF. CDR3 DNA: TGTGCCAGCAGTGAGATAAATCGTGGGGCCGACACAGATACGCAGTATTTT.

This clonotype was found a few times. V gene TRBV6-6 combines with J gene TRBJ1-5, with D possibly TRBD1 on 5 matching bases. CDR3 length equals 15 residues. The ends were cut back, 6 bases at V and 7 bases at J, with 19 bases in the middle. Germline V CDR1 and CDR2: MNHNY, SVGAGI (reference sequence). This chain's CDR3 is CASSDPGRTLQPQHF. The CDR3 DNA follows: TGTGCCAGCAGCGACCCGGGACGGACTCTCCAGCCCCAGCATTTT.

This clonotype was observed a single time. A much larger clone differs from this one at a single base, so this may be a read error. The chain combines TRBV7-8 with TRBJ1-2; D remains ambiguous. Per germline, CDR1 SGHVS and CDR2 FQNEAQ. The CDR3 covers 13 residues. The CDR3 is CASSLSANYGHTF. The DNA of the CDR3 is TGTGCCAGCAGCTTAAGCGCTAACTATGGCCACACCTTC.

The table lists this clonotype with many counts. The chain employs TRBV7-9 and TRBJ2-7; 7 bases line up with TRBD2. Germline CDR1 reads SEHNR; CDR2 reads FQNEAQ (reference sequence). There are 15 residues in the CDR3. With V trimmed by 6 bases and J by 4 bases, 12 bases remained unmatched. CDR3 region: CASSRLSVGGYEQYF. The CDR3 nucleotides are TGTGCCAGCAGTAGGCTTAGCGTGGGGGGGTACGAGCAGTACTTC.

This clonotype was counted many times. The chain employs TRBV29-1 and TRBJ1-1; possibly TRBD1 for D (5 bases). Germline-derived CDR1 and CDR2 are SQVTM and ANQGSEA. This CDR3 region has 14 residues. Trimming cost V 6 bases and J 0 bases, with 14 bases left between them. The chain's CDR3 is CSVGGLLMNTEAFF. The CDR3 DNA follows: TGCAGCGTCGGGGGACTCTTAATGAACACTGAAGCTTTCTTT.

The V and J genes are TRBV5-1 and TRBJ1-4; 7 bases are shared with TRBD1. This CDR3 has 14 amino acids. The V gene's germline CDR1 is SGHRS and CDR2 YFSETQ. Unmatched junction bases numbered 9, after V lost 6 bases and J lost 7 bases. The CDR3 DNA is TGCGCCAGCACCAATACAGGGGAGGCTGAAAAACTGTTTTTT. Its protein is CASTNTGEAEKLFF.

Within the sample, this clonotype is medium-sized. DNA of the CDR3: TGCACCGCCCCATCTCAAGAGACCCAGTACTTC. Amino acids: CTAPSQETQYF. The chain combines TRBV20-1 with TRBJ2-5, with unresolved D. CDR1 is DFQATT, CDR2 SNEGSKA, per germline (reference sequence). The CDR3 totals 11 residues.

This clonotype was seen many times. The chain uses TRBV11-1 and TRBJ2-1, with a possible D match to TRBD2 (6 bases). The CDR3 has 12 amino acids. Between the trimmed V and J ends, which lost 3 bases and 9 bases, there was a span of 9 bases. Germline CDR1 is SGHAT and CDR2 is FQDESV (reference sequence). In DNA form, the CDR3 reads TGTGCCAGCAGCTTCGGAGCGGGTGAGCAGTTCTTC. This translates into CASSFGAGEQFF.

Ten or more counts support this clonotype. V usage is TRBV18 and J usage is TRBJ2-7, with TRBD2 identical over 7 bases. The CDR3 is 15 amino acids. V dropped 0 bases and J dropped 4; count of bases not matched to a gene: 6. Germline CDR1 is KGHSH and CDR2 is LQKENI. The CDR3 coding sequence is TGTGCCAGCTCACCACCGCTTGCGGGAGCTTACGAGCAGTACTTC. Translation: CASSPPLAGAYEQYF.

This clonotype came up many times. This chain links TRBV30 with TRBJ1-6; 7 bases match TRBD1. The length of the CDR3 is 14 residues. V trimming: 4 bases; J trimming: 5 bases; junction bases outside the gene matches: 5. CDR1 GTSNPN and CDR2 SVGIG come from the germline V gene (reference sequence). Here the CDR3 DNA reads TGTGCCTGGACCCTGACAGGGAATAATTCACCCCTCCACTTT. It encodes CAWTLTGNNSPLHF. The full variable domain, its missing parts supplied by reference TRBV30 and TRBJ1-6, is SQTIHQWPATLVQPVGSPLSLECTVEGTSNPNLYWYRQAAGRGLQLLFYSVGIGQISSEVPQNLSASRPQDRQFILSSKKLLLSDSGFYLCAWTLTGNNSPLHFGNGTRLTVT.